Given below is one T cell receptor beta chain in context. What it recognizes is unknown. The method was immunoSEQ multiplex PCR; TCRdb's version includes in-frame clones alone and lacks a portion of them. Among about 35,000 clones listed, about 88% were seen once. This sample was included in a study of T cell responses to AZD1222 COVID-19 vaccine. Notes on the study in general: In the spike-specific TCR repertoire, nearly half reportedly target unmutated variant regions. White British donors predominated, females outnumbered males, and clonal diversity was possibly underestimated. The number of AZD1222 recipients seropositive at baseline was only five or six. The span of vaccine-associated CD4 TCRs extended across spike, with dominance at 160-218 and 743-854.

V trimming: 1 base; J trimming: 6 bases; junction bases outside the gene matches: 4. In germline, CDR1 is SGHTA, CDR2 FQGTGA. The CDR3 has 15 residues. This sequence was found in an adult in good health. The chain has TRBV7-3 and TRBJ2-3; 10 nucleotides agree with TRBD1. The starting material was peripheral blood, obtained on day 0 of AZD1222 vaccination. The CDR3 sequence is CASSLSPGQGDTQYF. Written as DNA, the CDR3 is TGTGCCAGCAGCTTAAGTCCGGGACAGGGGGATACGCAGTATTTT.